Listed below are T cell receptor beta chains from one sample, sequenced in a study of blood T cell repertoires in COVID-19. Assay: immunoSEQ multiplex PCR; the TCRdb copy retains only in-frame clones and omits some. The table has about 110,000 clones, more than 70% seen once. Sequenced: peripheral blood. These receptors all stem from a woman aged 45-60 years with acute or convalescent COVID-19. Both conserved end residues are part of each CDR3.

J,V,CDR3
TRBJ2-3,TRBV29-1,CSVEGLAATDTQYF
TRBJ2-2,TRBV6-2/TRBV6-3,CASSYPALAAINTGELFF
TRBJ2-1,TRBV19,CASASGRAADEQFF
TRBJ1-4,TRBV18,CASSPGQGEREKLFF
TRBJ2-7,TRBV29-1,CSVRQGGTYEQYF
TRBJ2-1,TRBV6-6,CASSPFRDSFYNEQFF
TRBJ2-2,TRBV7-2,CASSLVPGIGGELFF
TRBJ1-5,TRBV24-1,CATSPGQGFQPQHF
TRBJ2-1,TRBV29-1,CSVEGVFGLAGLLSNEQFF
TRBJ2-1,TRBV2,CASSNTQEGAEQFF
TRBJ2-7,TRBV3-1/TRBV3-2,CASSQVRASEQYF
TRBJ2-5,TRBV5-6,CASSTLAGGLGETQYF
TRBJ2-7,TRBV5-1,CASSLGPGLGAYEQYF
TRBJ2-1,TRBV27,CASSLRSSGSPKSYNEQFF
TRBJ2-5,TRBV2,CASSLSRTLQETQYF
TRBJ2-5,TRBV27,CASSPGLAPETQYF
TRBJ2-3,TRBV28,CASTRGGTDTQYF
TRBJ2-5,TRBV18,CASSPLRKESETQYF
TRBJ1-3,TRBV7-9,CASSIRNGRGLEDTIYF
TRBJ1-2,TRBV6-5,CASSYSGRIDGYTF
TRBJ1-2,TRBV3-1/TRBV3-2,CASSTFDRDHGYTF
TRBJ2-3,TRBV24-1,CATSGGGRGTDTQYF
TRBJ2-2,TRBV11-2,CATRSGGGGTGELFF
TRBJ2-7,TRBV6-5,CASSSSPGDYEQYF
TRBJ1-6,TRBV5-1,CASSLRDTSSPLHF
TRBJ2-2,TRBV6-4,CASSREAGGNLGTGELFF
TRBJ1-5,TRBV19,CASSIRQGALDQPQHF
TRBJ2-5,TRBV5-1,CASSPRGKQGAVFVGVQETQYF
TRBJ1-1,TRBV30,CAWRSNRSPEAFF
TRBJ2-5,TRBV18,CASKEGAETQYF
TRBJ2-2,TRBV24-1,CATSDPRGRKPGELFF
TRBJ1-5,TRBV7-2,CASSQPAGGNQPQHF
TRBJ2-1,TRBV19,CAAGTSGRGEQFF
TRBJ1-5,TRBV19,CASSFLDRTQPQHF
TRBJ2-5,TRBV11-3,CASSLGQGPEGALQETQYF
TRBJ1-6,TRBV7-2,CASSGGVNSPLHF
TRBJ2-7,TRBV4-2,CASSPYRDYSYEQYF
TRBJ1-5,TRBV30,CAWSQFTGNQPQHF
TRBJ2-3,TRBV6-6,CASSSGTSVSDTQYF
TRBJ2-7,TRBV20-1,CSASPLERGFYEQYF
TRBJ1-5,TRBV19,CASSIGGRRNQPQHF
TRBJ1-2,TRBV6-5,CASMSQGYNYGYTF
TRBJ2-1,TRBV19,CASSIGLSNEQFF
TRBJ2-5,TRBV15,CATDPGLAGGGETQYF
TRBJ1-2,TRBV5-4,CASSLQGHVNYGYTF
TRBJ2-5,TRBV4-2,CASSTSGPVETQYF
TRBJ2-7,TRBV6-6,CASAGLPSEQYF
TRBJ1-2,TRBV7-2,CASSLRTGGQGGYTF
TRBJ2-7,TRBV12-3/TRBV12-4,CASSLSGRVEQYF
TRBJ2-2,TRBV5-1,CASSLAGNTGELFF
TRBJ1-2,TRBV2,CASRGQGDFSGYTF
TRBJ2-5,TRBV29-1,CSVPLRGTQYF
TRBJ2-1,TRBV10-3,CAISESAAEQFF
TRBJ2-2,TRBV29-1,CSVAGGTSELAGELFF
TRBJ2-1,TRBV6-1,CASSEPGLSYNEQFF
TRBJ2-5,TRBV6-2/TRBV6-3,CASSPGDRVQETQYF
TRBJ1-1,TRBV14,CASSQGAAGKNTEAFF
TRBJ2-1,TRBV5-8,CASSSPRGGLLHEQFF
TRBJ1-1,TRBV6-5,CASSSYQRQGTEAFF
TRBJ2-7,TRBV6-5,CASRKGQESYEQYF